Sequencing of this T cell receptor (beta chain) was carried out in a study of T cells after yellow fever vaccination. Findings and caveats of the study: After the booster, over 95% of CD4 and roughly nine tenths of CD8 primary-response clones were re-detected. Clonotypes appearing in both CD4 and CD8 compartments existed, and their share was small.

Making TCR cDNA involved 5'RACE template switching, which added UMIs and a universal primer site. TCRdb passed the 5' RACE reads through MiXCR, listing each CDR3 protein once. Altogether hundreds of thousands of distinct CDR3 sequences are present, about a sixth being singletons, with the ten largest covering roughly 17%. The CDR3 length is 12 residues. The V gene lost 5 bases and the J gene lost 8 bases, with 12 bases spanning the gap. Regarding this clonotype: Its antigen remains unidentified.

This TCR derives from a man between 18 and 29 years old who received the YFV17D yellow fever vaccine. The sequences come from PBMCs, collected around 5 days after the first yellow fever vaccination. The rearrangement joins TRBV12-3 or TRBV12-4 to TRBJ1-1; D uncertain. CDR3 sequence (DNA): TGTGCCAGCAGTCCTCCGGTGGGGGAAGCTTTCTTT. Translation: CASSPPVGEAFF.